Listed below are T cell receptor beta chains from one sample, sequenced in a study of OX40 agonist ivuxolimab in advanced cancers. Some clones are missing from TCRdb's copy, which holds only in-frame ones; the method was immunoSEQ multiplex PCR. Among 99,000 or so clones, roughly 91% were seen once, and the ten largest hold around 0.31%. The sample here was CD4+ or CD8+ T cells sorted from blood, taken in a trial of the OX40 agonist ivuxolimab. All receptors come from an adult with an advanced solid tumor such as melanoma, head and neck, liver or kidney cancer. CDR3s include the opening cysteine and the closing phenylalanine or tryptophan. A D gene is named only where the DNA matches it firmly. Expanded clones get a size class; other rows say once, few or many, or leave the size out.

V gene: TRBV4-1
clone size: .
J gene: TRBJ2-2
D gene: .
CDR3 protein: CASSQAPASGELFF
CDR3 DNA: TGCGCCAGCAGCCAAGCTCCGGCCTCCGGGGAGCTGTTTTTT

V gene: TRBV9
clone size: .
J gene: TRBJ2-6
D gene: TRBD1
CDR3 protein: CASSAPTGLDSGANVLTF
CDR3 DNA: TGTGCCAGCAGCGCTCCGACAGGGTTAGACTCTGGGGCCAACGTCCTGACTTTC

V gene: TRBV4-2
clone size: once
J gene: TRBJ2-7
D gene: TRBD2
CDR3 protein: CASSQDLSGGMGEQYF
CDR3 DNA: TGTGCCAGCAGCCAAGATTTGAGCGGGGGAATGGGTGAGCAGTACTTC

V gene: TRBV19
clone size: .
J gene: TRBJ2-1
D gene: TRBD2
CDR3 protein: CASSIDRVGLAVGNEQFF
CDR3 DNA: TGTGCCAGTAGTATAGATCGGGTTGGGCTAGCGGTTGGAAATGAGCAGTTCTTC

V gene: TRBV6-5
clone size: .
J gene: TRBJ1-5
D gene: .
CDR3 protein: CASSYQTSNQPQHF
CDR3 DNA: TGTGCCAGCAGTTACCAGACATCCAATCAGCCCCAGCATTTT

V gene: TRBV9
clone size: .
J gene: TRBJ2-1
D gene: .
CDR3 protein: CASSVVGQSNEQFF
CDR3 DNA: TGTGCCAGCAGCGTAGTGGGCCAATCCAATGAGCAGTTCTTC

V gene: TRBV28
clone size: .
J gene: TRBJ2-1
D gene: TRBD2
CDR3 protein: CASSLPGLAGEYNEQFF
CDR3 DNA: TGTGCCAGCAGTTTGCCGGGACTAGCGGGAGAGTACAATGAGCAGTTCTTC

V gene: TRBV6-5
clone size: .
J gene: TRBJ2-7
D gene: .
CDR3 protein: CASSPGDPPYEQYF
CDR3 DNA: TGTGCCAGCAGCCCAGGGGATCCCCCCTACGAGCAGTACTTC

V gene: TRBV11-3
clone size: .
J gene: TRBJ2-5
D gene: .
CDR3 protein: CASSLAGAQETQYF
CDR3 DNA: TGTGCCAGCAGCTTAGCGGGGGCCCAAGAGACCCAGTACTTC

V gene: TRBV18
clone size: .
J gene: TRBJ2-2
D gene: .
CDR3 protein: CASSLGRGGTGELFF
CDR3 DNA: TGTGCCAGCTCACTAGGACGAGGGGGCACCGGGGAGCTGTTTTTT

V gene: TRBV11-2
clone size: .
J gene: TRBJ2-5
D gene: .
CDR3 protein: CASSLPGFWETQYF
CDR3 DNA: TGTGCCAGCAGCTTACCGGGTTTTTGGGAGACCCAGTACTTC

V gene: TRBV6-5
clone size: .
J gene: TRBJ2-3
D gene: .
CDR3 protein: CASSLYNTDTQYF
CDR3 DNA: TGTGCCAGCAGTTTATACAACACAGATACGCAGTATTTT

V gene: TRBV5-6
clone size: once
J gene: TRBJ2-5
D gene: .
CDR3 protein: CASSLVRQETQYF
CDR3 DNA: TGTGCCAGCAGCTTGGTCAGACAAGAGACCCAGTACTTC

V gene: TRBV5-1
clone size: .
J gene: TRBJ1-2
D gene: TRBD1
CDR3 protein: CASSVDRDPSYGYTF
CDR3 DNA: TGCGCCAGCAGCGTCGACAGGGACCCTAGCTATGGCTACACCTTC